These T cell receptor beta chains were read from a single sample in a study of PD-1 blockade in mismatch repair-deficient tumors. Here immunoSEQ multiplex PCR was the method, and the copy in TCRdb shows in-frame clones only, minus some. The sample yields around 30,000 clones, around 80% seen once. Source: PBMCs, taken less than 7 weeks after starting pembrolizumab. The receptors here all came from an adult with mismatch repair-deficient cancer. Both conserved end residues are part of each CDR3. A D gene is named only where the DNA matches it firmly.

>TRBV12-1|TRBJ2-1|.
TGTGCCAGCAGCTTCTTTGAGGAGGGGCTAGCGGGATACGACAATGAGCAGTTCTTC
CASSFFEEGLAGYDNEQFF
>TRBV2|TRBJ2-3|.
TGTGCCAGCAGCCTAGAACCCAGGGTCCCAGATACGCAGTATTTT
CASSLEPRVPDTQYF
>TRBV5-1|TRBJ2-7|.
TGCGCCAGAAGCTTGTTAATCCCCTACGAGCAGTACTTC
CARSLLIPYEQYF
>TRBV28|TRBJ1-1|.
TGTGCCAGCAGTTTAATTAAAAACACTGAAGCTTTCTTT
CASSLIKNTEAFF
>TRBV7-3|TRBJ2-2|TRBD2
TGTGCCAGCAGCTTCCTCGCGGGAGCGAGTACCGGGGAGCTGTTTTTT
CASSFLAGASTGELFF
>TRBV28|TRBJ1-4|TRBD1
TGTGCCAGCGGATACCCACAGGGGGCAATCACTAATGAAAAACTGTTTTTT
CASGYPQGAITNEKLFF
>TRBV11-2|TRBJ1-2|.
TGTGCCAGCAGCTTCTCAGAGGGGGTCGGTGGCTACACCTTC
CASSFSEGVGGYTF
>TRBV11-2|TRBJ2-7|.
TGTGCCAGCAGCTTAGAGTTCGGACTAGGGGGAACCTACGAGCAGTACTTC
CASSLEFGLGGTYEQYF
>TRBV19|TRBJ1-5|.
TGTGCCAGTGCTAGCGTCTCTGTGGGGACTCAGCCCCAGCATTTT
CASASVSVGTQPQHF
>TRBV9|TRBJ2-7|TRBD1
TGTGCCAGCAGCGTAGGTGGGACAGGGGCTTACGAGCAGTACTTC
CASSVGGTGAYEQYF
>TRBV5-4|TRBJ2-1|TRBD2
TGTGCCAGCATCCAGGGTAGACTAGCGGAGTACAATGAGCAGTTCTTC
CASIQGRLAEYNEQFF